This TCR beta chain was captured by sequencing in a study of CD8+ T cells in alopecia areata (dated by TCRdb to about 2018). In the study overall: The treated patients, all with moderate-to-severe alopecia areata, were enrolled in an open-label pilot trial of oral tofacitinib given at 5 to 10 mg twice daily. Tofacitinib was given for 6 to 18 months, followed by 6 months of follow-up off drug to assess delayed response and recurrence. Disease severity in treated patients was measured with the SALT score, which quantifies the percentage of affected scalp surface area. The study used high-throughput TCRbeta sequencing to examine T cell clonal expansion in alopecia areata, in both the C3H/HeJ mouse model and human patients. Scalp tissue and sorted CD4+ and CD8+ peripheral blood T cells from patchy and totalis/universalis alopecia areata patients and from healthy controls were covered by human TCRbeta sequencing. Patients on tofacitinib were biopsied at baseline and after 4 and 24 weeks of treatment, and several of the patients also had a later scalp biopsy. Scalp clonality was compared across normal scalp (n=4), patchy alopecia areata scalp (n=8), and alopecia totalis/universalis scalp (n=8). The RNA source kit depended on sample type: the PAXgene miRNA kit for fixed scalp, the miRNeasy kit for PBMCs, and the RNeasy kit for mouse skin. Amplification of TCRbeta CDR3 regions was done by immunoSEQ multiplex PCR using 35 Vbeta forward primers and 13 Jbeta reverse primers. Results and caveats for the whole study, not just this receptor: Because the treated cohort was small and included a single nonresponder, larger studies are needed to assess links between baseline CD8+ expansion and response. Shared TCR sequences between patients were less evident than in mice, which may be partly attributable to HLA diversity in the patient population. Tofacitinib significantly lowered scalp clonality and the number of expanded CD8+ clones among the top 100 scalp clones. Resident alphabeta T cells in normal human skin are also sequenced, complicating scalp TCR repertoire analysis, unlike mouse skin dominated by gammadelta T cells. During tofacitinib treatment, many expanded lesional clones remained in scalp and blood, and this persistence may partly explain relapse after treatment is stopped. Lesional scalp, especially in alopecia totalis/universalis, showed higher clonality and more expanded CD8+ clones than normal scalp, suggesting antigenic drive.

About this clone itself: The antigen it recognizes is unknown. No per-base quality is available; no much larger clone lies one base away.

The CDR3 starts with the cysteine, ends with the phenylalanine, and has 14 residues. The kept DNA is CDR3 alone, 42 bases in frame from the first base. In the germline V gene (reference sequence), CDR1 corresponds to PRHDT and CDR2 to FYEKMQ. V is clipped by 2 bases and J by 2 bases, and the sequence between their germline boundaries is 8 bases long. Receptor amplification or capture employed the immunoSEQ multiplex PCR assay. For TCR sequencing, RNA was extracted from every sample and reverse transcribed into cDNA to serve as template. First-strand cDNA was synthesized using SuperScript III with a 2:1 mix of oligo-dT and random hexamers. A synthetic immune receptor repertoire was used to measure amplification bias, and any remaining bias was corrected computationally. Concerning the study's data processing: Raw reads were preprocessed for error removal, and CDR3 was defined according to IMGT conventions as running from the conserved cysteine to phenylalanine. To get clonality, Shannon entropy was normalized by log2 of the number of productive unique TCRs and the result was subtracted from 1. Whether scalp clones were CD4 or CD8 was inferred by matching scalp TCRbeta sequences against CD4 and CD8 repertoires sorted from blood. TCRdb took over this immuneACCESS table, retaining in-frame rearrangements with V and J assigned. Such tables are incomplete; in checked studies, under half of the missing clones stem from an unresolved V gene, and the remainder is unexplained. The V and J calls and clone size come from that table; D and trimming were worked out from the DNA. Recorded for this sample are some 180,000 clones; around 49% of them occurred a single time. Together, the top ten hold about 9.4% of the sample.

The sample's treatment or condition label is to be understood as: oral pan-JAK inhibitor, 5-10 mg twice daily. Lesional scalp punch biopsies and peripheral blood were obtained from alopecia areata patients. PBMCs were separated by density centrifugation and stained for CD3, CD4 and CD8, after which CD4+ and CD8+ T cells were sorted on a FACSAria. The receptor chain draws on TRBV13 and TRBJ2-3; 6 matching bases give a weak D call of TRBD2. This clonotype was sampled from a human donor with alopecia areata. The sample here was CD8+ T cells sorted from blood, taken at week 52, from a patient treated with tofacitinib. In nucleotide form, the sequence is TGTGCCAGCAGCTTAACGGGGGACACAGATACGCAGTATTTT. This is translated as CASSLTGDTDTQYF.